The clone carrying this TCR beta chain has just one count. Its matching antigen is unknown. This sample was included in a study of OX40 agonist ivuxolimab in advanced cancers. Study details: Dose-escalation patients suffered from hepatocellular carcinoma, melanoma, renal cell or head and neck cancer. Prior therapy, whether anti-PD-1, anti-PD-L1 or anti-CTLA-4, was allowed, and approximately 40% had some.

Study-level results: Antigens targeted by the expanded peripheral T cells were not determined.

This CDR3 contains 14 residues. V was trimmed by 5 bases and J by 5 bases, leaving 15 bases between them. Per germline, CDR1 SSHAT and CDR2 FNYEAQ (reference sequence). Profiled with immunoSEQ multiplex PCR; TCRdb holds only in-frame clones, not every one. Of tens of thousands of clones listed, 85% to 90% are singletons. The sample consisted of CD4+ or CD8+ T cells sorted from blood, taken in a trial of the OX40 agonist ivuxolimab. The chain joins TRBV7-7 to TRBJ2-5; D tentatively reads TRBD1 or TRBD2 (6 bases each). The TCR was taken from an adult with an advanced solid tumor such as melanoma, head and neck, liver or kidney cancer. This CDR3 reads CASSPTGTGETQYF. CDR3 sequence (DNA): TGTGCCAGCAGCCCCACAGGGACTGGGGAGACCCAGTACTTC.